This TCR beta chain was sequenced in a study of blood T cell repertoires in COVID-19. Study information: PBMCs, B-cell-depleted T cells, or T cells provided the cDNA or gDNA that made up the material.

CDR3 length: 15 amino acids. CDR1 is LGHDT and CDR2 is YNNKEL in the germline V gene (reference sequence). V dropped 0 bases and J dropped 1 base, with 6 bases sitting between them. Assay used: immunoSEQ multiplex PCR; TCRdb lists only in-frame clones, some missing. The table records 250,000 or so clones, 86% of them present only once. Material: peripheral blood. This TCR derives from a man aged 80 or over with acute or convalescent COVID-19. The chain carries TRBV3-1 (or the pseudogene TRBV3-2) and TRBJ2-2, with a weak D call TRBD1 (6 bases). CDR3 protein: CASSQEGQNTGELFF. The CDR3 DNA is TGTGCCAGCAGCCAAGAGGGACAGAACACCGGGGAGCTGTTTTTT.